A selection of T cell receptor beta chains follows, all from one sample in a study of cytomegalovirus exposure and HLA in healthy donors. Some clones are missing from TCRdb's copy, which holds only in-frame ones; the method was immunoSEQ multiplex PCR. The sample shows under 150,000 clones, about 75% of them seen only once. Sequencing was performed on PBMCs. The receptors come from a woman aged 35 to 49 in good health and CMV-seronegative. The CDR3 runs from the conserved cysteine through the conserved F or W. The order of the fields is J gene, V gene, CDR3 protein.

TRBJ1-6,TRBV9,CASNPTGNSPLHF
TRBJ2-7,TRBV18,CASSPPTSYEQYF
TRBJ1-1,TRBV4-1,CASSQDVSQGAFF
TRBJ1-1,TRBV4-1,CASSHDRVNTEAFF
TRBJ2-2,TRBV7-9,CASSLQWYQTGELFF
TRBJ1-1,TRBV5-4,CASSLDRAGANTEAFF
TRBJ1-2,TRBV7-8,CASSLDRGGYTF
TRBJ1-2,TRBV28,CASSLRGYGYTF
TRBJ1-5,TRBV7-2,CASTMGMGQPQHF
TRBJ2-7,TRBV11-2,CASKKRDRGREQYF
TRBJ1-4,TRBV5-1,CASSLGQGATNEKLFF
TRBJ1-2,TRBV5-1,CASSLGGGSGYTF
TRBJ1-2,TRBV5-1,CASSLEVSRGYGYTF
TRBJ2-1,TRBV5-4,CASSFRQGVYNEQFF
TRBJ2-2,TRBV6-5,CASSLGAGSNTGELFF
TRBJ2-7,TRBV5-4,CASSSIGLAGEDEQYF
TRBJ1-5,TRBV7-8,CASSLGRASNQPQHF
TRBJ2-3,TRBV25-1,CASSESGQGASDTQYF
TRBJ2-5,TRBV4-2,CASSQEVRPQGGTQYF
TRBJ2-7,TRBV30,CAWKRWGTSYEQYF
TRBJ1-1,TRBV2,CASNQAGLLGTEAFF
TRBJ2-1,TRBV6-4,CASSASGESYNEQFF